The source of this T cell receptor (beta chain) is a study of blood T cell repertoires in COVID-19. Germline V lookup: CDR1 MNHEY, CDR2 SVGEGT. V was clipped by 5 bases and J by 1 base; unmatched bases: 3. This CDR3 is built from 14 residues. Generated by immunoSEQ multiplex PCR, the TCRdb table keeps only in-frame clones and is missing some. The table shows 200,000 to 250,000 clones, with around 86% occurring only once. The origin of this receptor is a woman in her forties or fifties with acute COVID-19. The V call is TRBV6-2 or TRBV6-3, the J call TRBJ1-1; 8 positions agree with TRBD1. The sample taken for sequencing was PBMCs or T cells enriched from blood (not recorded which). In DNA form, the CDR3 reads TGTGCCAGCAGTCGGACAGGGCCGAACACTGAAGCTTTCTTT. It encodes CASSRTGPNTEAFF.